One sample yielded the 23 T cell receptor beta chains listed below, sequenced in a study of regulatory T cells in long-lasting Graves disease. Assembly of TCR beta libraries relied on iRepertoire HTBI primers together with Arm-PCR of CDR3 regions. From the multiplex PCR reads, TCRdb called clonotypes with MiXCR, one entry per CDR3 protein. Altogether about 420,000 distinct CDR3 sequences are present, about a sixth being singletons, with the ten largest covering 23%. As for time point: newly diagnosed GD, antithyroid drugs for less than 3 months. PBMC-extracted RNA yielded the TCR library. The same sample was also used in a study of T cells in Graves' hyperthyroidism and ophthalmopathy.

The material was peripheral blood mononuclear cells (PBMCs), obtained at new diagnosis, from a patient treated with antithyroid drugs. The receptors here all came from a woman under 30 with Graves disease.

This clonotype was seen more than once but under ten times. The chain recombines TRBV27 with TRBJ2-7, with D unclear. The CDR3 totals 14 residues. Trimming removed 1 base from V and 5 bases from J, with 12 bases in between. Germline CDR1 is MNHEY and CDR2 is SMNVEV (reference sequence). CDR3 protein: CASSLLESLNEQYF. For the CDR3, the DNA is TGTGCCAGCAGTTTATTAGAATCCCTCAACGAGCAGTACTTC.

This clonotype was observed a handful of times. The chain combines TRBV28 with TRBJ1-5; a weak D match, TRBD1 (5 bases). The CDR3 is made up of 15 amino acids. Trimming shortened V by 1 base and J by 1 base, and 8 bases separated the two germline ends. The germline V gene encodes CDR1 MDHEN and CDR2 SYDVKM. CDR3 sequence (DNA): TGTGCCAGCAGTTTATTGGGACCGAGCAATCAGCCCCAGCATTTT. It specifies CASSLLGPSNQPQHF. Full variable domain (remainder filled in from reference TRBV28 and TRBJ1-5): DVKVTQSSRYLVKRTGEKVFLECVQDMDHENMFWYRQDPGLGLRLIYFSYDVKMKEKGDIPEGYSVSREKKERFSLILESASTNQTSMYLCASSLLGPSNQPQHFGDGTRLSIL.

The table lists this clonotype with many counts. The chain is built from TRBV30 and TRBJ1-5, with no clear D. This CDR3 spans 14 amino acids. CDR1 GTSNPN and CDR2 SVGIG come from the germline V gene (reference sequence). Trimming pared 4 bases from V and 5 bases from J, leaving 15 bases between. The DNA for the CDR3 is TGTGCCTGGAATGCGGCCGGCCGCCATCAGCCCCAGCATTTT. Its translation: CAWNAAGRHQPQHF.

This clonotype has only a few counts. The chain has TRBV12-3 or TRBV12-4 and TRBJ1-5; a weak D match, TRBD1 (6 bases). The CDR3 is 15 amino acids. V was trimmed by 6 bases and J by 3 bases, leaving 15 bases between them. This chain's CDR3 is CASRSGTRNNQPQHF. CDR3 bases: TGTGCCAGCAGATCCGGGACACGAAACAATCAGCCCCAGCATTTT.

The J gene is TRBJ1-5, the V gene TRBV20-1; tentative D call: TRBD1 (5 bases). V was shortened by 6 bases and J by 2 bases, with 17 bases between the two germline ends. The germline CDR1 and CDR2 sequences are DFQATT and SNEGSKA (reference sequence). This CDR3 is built from 15 residues. As DNA, the CDR3 is TGCAGTGCACCCCCAGGCAGGGAAGGCAATCAGCCCCAGCATTTT. Protein: CSAPPGREGNQPQHF.

This clonotype was counted a single time. This sequence joins TRBV29-1 and TRBJ1-2, with TRBD1 matching 7 bases. The CDR3 extends over 12 amino acids. In germline, CDR1 is SQVTM, CDR2 ANQGSEA. The junction had 3 bases not matched to a gene; V was cut back by 3 bases and J by 5 bases. CDR3 nucleotides: TGCAGCGTTGATGGCAGGGGGTATGGCTACACCTTC. Encoded protein: CSVDGRGYGYTF.

There are many counts of this clonotype. The chain uses TRBV4-3 and TRBJ2-5, with 9 bases identical to TRBD1. Losses at the gene ends were 1 base for V and 2 bases for J; bases not matched to a gene: 2. The germline gives CDR1 LGHNA, CDR2 YSLEER. The CDR3 loop spans 15 amino acids. The CDR3 nucleotides are TGCGCCAGCAGCCAAGTCGGGACAGGGCAAGAGACCCAGTACTTC. This encodes CASSQVGTGQETQYF.

This sequence joins TRBV10-3 and TRBJ2-7; D unclear. Germline lookup yields CDR1 ENHRY and CDR2 SYGVKD. The CDR3 loop spans 12 amino acids. Trimming stripped 3 bases from V and 6 bases from J, with 9 bases between. The CDR3 DNA is TGTGCCATCAGTGAAATTTCTTTCGAGCAGTACTTC. Protein sequence: CAISEISFEQYF.

This clonotype has a count of ten or more. This chain uses TRBV12-3 or TRBV12-4 with TRBJ2-7; TRBD1 aligns across 7 bases. V was pared by 6 bases and J by 4 bases, with 6 bases of the junction left unmatched. The CDR3 consists of 13 residues. CDR3 nucleotides: TGTGCCAGCAGCCCTGGCAGGGGGTACGAGCAGTACTTC. Its protein product is CASSPGRGYEQYF.

The sample holds many counts of this clonotype. The chain couples TRBV28 to TRBJ1-3; possibly TRBD1 for D (6 bases). V dropped 3 bases and J dropped 7 bases, with 13 bases sitting between them. Germline V CDR1 and CDR2: MDHEN, SYDVKM. This CDR3 region has 14 residues. The CDR3 nucleotides read TGTGCCAGCAGTTTTGGACAAGGGGGGAACACCATATATTTT. Residues: CASSFGQGGNTIYF.

This clonotype was observed a single time. The chain combines TRBV27 with TRBJ2-1, with D tentatively TRBD2 (7 bases). CDR3 length equals 16 residues. CDR1 MNHEY and CDR2 SMNVEV come from the germline V gene (reference sequence). V dropped 7 bases and J dropped 3 bases, with 19 bases sitting between them. Here the CDR3 reads CASTNIGGGDYNEQFF. The CDR3 bases are TGTGCCAGCACCAACATAGGGGGGGGGGACTACAATGAGCAGTTCTTC.

This clonotype has ten or more counts. The chain combines TRBV28 with TRBJ2-7; 8 bases match TRBD2. The trim removed 0 bases at V and 2 bases at J, leaving 12 bases unmatched. The CDR3 extends over 18 amino acids. Germline-derived CDR1 and CDR2 are MDHEN and SYDVKM. The CDR3 nucleotides are TGTGCCAGCAGTTTATGGACCCCCAGGAGCGGGAGAACCTACGAGCAGTACTTC. This sequence encodes CASSLWTPRSGRTYEQYF. The entire variable domain, with the rest obtained from reference TRBV28 and TRBJ2-7, is as follows: DVKVTQSSRYLVKRTGEKVFLECVQDMDHENMFWYRQDPGLGLRLIYFSYDVKMKEKGDIPEGYSVSREKKERFSLILESASTNQTSMYLCASSLWTPRSGRTYEQYFGPGTRLTVT.

This clonotype has ten or more counts. The V call is TRBV29-1, the J call TRBJ2-1; D is ambiguous. This CDR3 is built from 11 residues. In germline, CDR1 is SQVTM, CDR2 ANQGSEA. V was shortened by 4 bases and J by 8 bases, with 9 bases between the two germline ends. The CDR3 region has the DNA TGCAGCGTTGCCCCAGGTTATGAGCAGTTCTTC. Encoded protein: CSVAPGYEQFF.

The chain is built from TRBV20-1 and TRBJ2-1; 8 positions agree with TRBD2. Germline V gene sequence: CDR1 DFQATT, CDR2 SNEGSKA (reference sequence). The CDR3 consists of 13 residues. The V gene end was trimmed by 6 bases and the J gene end by 9 bases; junction bases not matched to a gene: 10. CDR3 coding DNA: TGCAGTGCCCATAGCGGGACCCCGGCTGAGCAGTTCTTC. Its protein product is CSAHSGTPAEQFF.

This clonotype was observed many times. This chain connects TRBV15 to TRBJ1-1; D perhaps matches TRBD1 (5 bases). Germline V gene data show CDR1 as LNHNV and CDR2 as YYDKDF (reference sequence). V dropped 5 bases and J dropped 0 bases, with 10 bases sitting between them. The CDR3 sequence is 14 residues long. The chain's CDR3 is CATSPQGMNTEAFF. The CDR3, as DNA: TGTGCCACCAGCCCCCAGGGCATGAACACTGAAGCTTTCTTT. The entire variable domain, with the rest obtained from reference TRBV15 and TRBJ1-1, is as follows: DAMVIQNPRYQVTQFGKPVTLSCSQTLNHNVMYWYQQKSSQAPKLLFHYYDKDFNNEADTPDNFQSRRPNTSFCFLDIRSPGLGDTAMYLCATSPQGMNTEAFFGQGTRLTVV.

This clonotype was seen repeatedly, ten times or more. The chain uses TRBV7-3 and TRBJ2-1; 8 positions match TRBD2. The J segment lost 5 bases and the V segment lost 5 bases, leaving 11 bases of the junction unmatched. The germline CDR1 and CDR2 sequences are SGHTA and FQGTGA. This CDR3 is 16 amino acids long. The DNA of the CDR3 is TGTGCCAGCAGCCAGAACAGTGGACTAGCCCACAATGAGCAGTTCTTC. Encoded protein: CASSQNSGLAHNEQFF.

The genes are TRBV9 and TRBJ2-1, with D perhaps TRBD2 (6 bases). Trimming took off 0 bases at V and 4 bases at J, with 11 bases between the two ends. This CDR3 is built from 15 residues. Germline V gene data show CDR1 as SGDLS and CDR2 as YYNGEE. CDR3 in amino acids: CASSVGGKGYNEQFF. The CDR3 bases are TGTGCCAGCAGCGTAGGCGGGAAAGGGTACAATGAGCAGTTCTTC.

Note on this clonotype: Since a far larger clone is one base different, this is likely a read error. The V gene is TRBV28, the J gene TRBJ1-1, with D unclear. The germline V and J ends were trimmed by 3 bases and 0 bases, with 11 bases remaining between them. The CDR3 consists of 15 residues. From germline, CDR1 is MDHEN and CDR2 SYDVKM. CDR3 in amino acids: CASSFGRNLNTEAFF. Here the CDR3 DNA reads TGTGCCAGCAGTTTCGGGCGAAATTTGAACACTGAAGCTTTCTTT. The entire variable domain, with the rest obtained from reference TRBV28 and TRBJ1-1, is as follows: DVKVTQSSRYLVKRTGEKVFLECVQDMDHENMFWYRQDPGLGLRLIYFSYDVKMKEKGDIPEGYSVSREKKERFSLILESASTNQTSMYLCASSFGRNLNTEAFFGQGTRLTVV.

This clonotype was seen at least ten times. The CDR3 region has the DNA TGTGCCAGCAGTTATGGGGACAGCCGTACCGATGAGCAGTTCTTC. This translates into CASSYGDSRTDEQFF. This chain links TRBV12-3 or TRBV12-4 with TRBJ2-1, with 7 bases fitting TRBD1. The J segment lost 8 bases and the V segment lost 4 bases, leaving 11 bases of the junction unmatched. CDR3 size: 15 residues.

The chain has TRBV7-9 and TRBJ1-1; D gene uncertain. CDR1 and CDR2 (germline): SEHNR, FQNEAQ (reference sequence). The CDR3 is 12 amino acids. The germline V and J ends were trimmed by 3 bases and 1 base, with 3 bases remaining between them. CDR3 region: CASSFKNTEAFF. In DNA, the CDR3 is TGTGCCAGCAGCTTCAAGAACACTGAAGCTTTCTTT.

Comment on this clonotype: This may arise from a read error, as a much more abundant clone is one base away. The chain recombines TRBV12-3 or TRBV12-4 with TRBJ1-5; D perhaps matches TRBD1 (6 bases). Deletions cut 10 bases from V and 9 bases from J, with 22 bases between. The CDR3 has 14 residues. In nucleotides, the CDR3 is TGTGCCAACACCAATCAACAGGGAGGTTCGCCCCAGCATTTT. Amino acids: CANTNQQGGSPQHF.

Only one count was recorded for this clonotype. Here the CDR3 DNA reads TGTGCCAGCAGTTTATCCGCACTTAACTATGGCTACACCTTC. Its translation: CASSLSALNYGYTF. This rearrangement joins TRBV27 to TRBJ1-2, with D uncertain. The CDR3 runs 14 residues. V lost 0 bases and J lost 1, with 6 bases in between. CDR1 and CDR2 (germline): MNHEY, SMNVEV (reference sequence).

This clonotype has a count of ten or more. The genes are TRBV6-1 and TRBJ2-3; 8 bases fit TRBD2. The CDR3 extends over 17 amino acids. The V and J ends lost 3 bases and 6 bases, in that order; junction bases with no gene match: 14. The germline V gene has CDR1 MNHNS and CDR2 SASEGT. The CDR3 spells CASSEIRSSGPQDTQYF. The CDR3 nucleotides are TGTGCCAGCAGTGAGATTAGGTCTAGCGGGCCCCAGGATACGCAGTATTTT.